This T cell receptor beta chain derives from a study of tumor-infiltrating lymphocytes in primary liver carcinoma. Findings and caveats of the study: Tumor-adjacent and tumor-blood pairs overlapped less than tumor region pairs did.

With regard to this clonotype: The antigen is unknown. A single base separates this from a much larger clone, so it may be a read error.

Researchers generated TCR beta cDNA from about 450 ng of total RNA, relying on a constant-region primer. Library construction for TCR beta comprised three nested multiplex PCR rounds performed with slightly modified ARM-PCR. Use of TRBV1-TRBV30 forward primers with a C-beta reverse primer characterized the first two PCR rounds, which lasted about 9 cycles each. From the multiplex PCR reads, TCRdb called clonotypes with MiXCR, one entry per CDR3 protein. Of approximately 73,000 distinct CDR3 sequences listed, 70% to 75% are singletons. Unsorted bulk tissue (roughly 20-31 mg) underwent RNA and DNA co-extraction. Tumor regions sampled: superior, inferior, left, right poles, and centre. Germline loops: CDR1 SEHNR, CDR2 FQNEAQ (reference sequence). V shed 5 bases and J shed 6 bases, with 24 bases lying between them. This CDR3 region has 17 residues.

This TCR was sampled from a woman in her sixties or seventies with primary liver carcinoma and hepatitis B virus infection. The sequenced sample consisted of liver tumor tissue from sampling region 4. Subset defined: tumor region T4, right-lateral pole. This sequence joins TRBV7-9 and TRBJ2-3; no clear D gene. In DNA form, the CDR3 reads TGTGCCAGCAGCCCAACAGTCCACGATAGTATCCCTGATACGCAGTATTTT. Its translation is CASSPTVHDSIPDTQYF.